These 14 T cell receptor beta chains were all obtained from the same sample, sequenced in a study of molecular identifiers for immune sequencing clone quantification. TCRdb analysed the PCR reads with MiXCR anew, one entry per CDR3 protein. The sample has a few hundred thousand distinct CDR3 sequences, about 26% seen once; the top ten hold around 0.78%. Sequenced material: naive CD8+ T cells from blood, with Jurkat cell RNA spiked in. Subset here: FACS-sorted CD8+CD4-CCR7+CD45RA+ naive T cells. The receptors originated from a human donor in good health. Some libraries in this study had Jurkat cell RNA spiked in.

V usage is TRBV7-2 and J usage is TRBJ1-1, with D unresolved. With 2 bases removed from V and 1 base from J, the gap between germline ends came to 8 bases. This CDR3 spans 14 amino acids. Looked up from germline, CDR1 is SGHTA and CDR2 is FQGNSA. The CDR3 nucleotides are TGTGCCAGCAGCTTATTAGGAGGGAACACTGAAGCTTTCTTT. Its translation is CASSLLGGNTEAFF.

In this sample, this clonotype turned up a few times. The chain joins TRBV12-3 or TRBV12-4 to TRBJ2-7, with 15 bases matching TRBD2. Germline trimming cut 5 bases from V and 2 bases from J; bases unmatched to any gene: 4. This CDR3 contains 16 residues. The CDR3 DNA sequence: TGTGCCAGCAGTCCACGGACTAGCGGGGGGGCCTACGAGCAGTACTTC. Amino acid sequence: CASSPRTSGGAYEQYF.

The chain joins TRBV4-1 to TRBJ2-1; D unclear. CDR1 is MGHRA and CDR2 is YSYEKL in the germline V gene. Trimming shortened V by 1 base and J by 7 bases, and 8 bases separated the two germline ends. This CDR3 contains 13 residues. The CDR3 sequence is CASSQGRANEQFF. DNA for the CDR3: TGCGCCAGCAGCCAAGGTCGAGCAAATGAGCAGTTCTTC.

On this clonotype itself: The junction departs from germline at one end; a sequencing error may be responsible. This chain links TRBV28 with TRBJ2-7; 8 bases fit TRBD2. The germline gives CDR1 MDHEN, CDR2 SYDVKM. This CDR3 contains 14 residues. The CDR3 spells CASSQTSAPYGQYF. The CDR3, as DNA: TGTGCCAGCAGTCAGACTAGCGCCCCCTACGGGCAGTACTTC. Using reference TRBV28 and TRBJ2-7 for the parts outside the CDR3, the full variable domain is DVKVTQSSRYLVKRTGEKVFLECVQDMDHENMFWYRQDPGLGLRLIYFSYDVKMKEKGDIPEGYSVSREKKERFSLILESASTNQTSMYLCASSQTSAPYGQYFGPGTRLTVT.

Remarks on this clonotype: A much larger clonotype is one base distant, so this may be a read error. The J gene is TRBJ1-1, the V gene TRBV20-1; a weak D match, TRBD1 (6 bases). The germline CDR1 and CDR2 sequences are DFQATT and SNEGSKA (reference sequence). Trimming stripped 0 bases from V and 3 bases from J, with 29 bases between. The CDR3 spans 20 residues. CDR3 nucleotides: TGCAGTGCTAGAGATCCGGACAGCCTCCAGGGATTTGGTTCGGACACTGAAGCTTTCTTT. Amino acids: CSARDPDSLQGFGSDTEAFF.

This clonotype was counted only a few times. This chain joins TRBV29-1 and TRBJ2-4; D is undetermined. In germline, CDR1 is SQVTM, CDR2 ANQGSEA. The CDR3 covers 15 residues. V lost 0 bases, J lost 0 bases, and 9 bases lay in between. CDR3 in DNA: TGCAGCGTTGAAGACTCGACATTAGCCAAAAACATTCAGTACTTC. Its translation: CSVEDSTLAKNIQYF. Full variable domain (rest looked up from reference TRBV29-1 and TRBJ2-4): SAVISQKPSRDICQRGTSLTIQCQVDSQVTMMFWYRQQPGQSLTLIATANQGSEATYESGFVIDKFPISRPNLTFSTLTVSNMSPEDSSIYLCSVEDSTLAKNIQYFGAGTRLSVL.

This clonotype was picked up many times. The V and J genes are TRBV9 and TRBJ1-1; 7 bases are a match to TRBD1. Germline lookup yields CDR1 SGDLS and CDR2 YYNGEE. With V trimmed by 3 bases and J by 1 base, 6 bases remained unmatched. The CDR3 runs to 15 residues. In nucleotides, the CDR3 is TGTGCCAGCAGCGAGGAGACAGGGACGAACACTGAAGCTTTCTTT. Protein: CASSEETGTNTEAFF.

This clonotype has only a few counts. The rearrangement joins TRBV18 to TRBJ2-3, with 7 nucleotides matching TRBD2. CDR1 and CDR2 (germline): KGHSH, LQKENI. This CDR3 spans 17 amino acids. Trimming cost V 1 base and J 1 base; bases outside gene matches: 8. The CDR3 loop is CASSPLIAGEGTDTQYF. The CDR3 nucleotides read TGTGCCAGCTCACCACTGATCGCGGGGGAAGGCACAGATACGCAGTATTTT.

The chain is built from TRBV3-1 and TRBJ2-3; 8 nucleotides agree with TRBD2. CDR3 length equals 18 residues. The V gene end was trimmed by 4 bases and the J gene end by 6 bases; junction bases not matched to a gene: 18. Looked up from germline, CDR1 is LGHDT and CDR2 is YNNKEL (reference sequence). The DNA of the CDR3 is TGTGCCAGCAGCCCTCATCTGGGACTAGTTCCGAATACGGATACGCAGTATTTT. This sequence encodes CASSPHLGLVPNTDTQYF.

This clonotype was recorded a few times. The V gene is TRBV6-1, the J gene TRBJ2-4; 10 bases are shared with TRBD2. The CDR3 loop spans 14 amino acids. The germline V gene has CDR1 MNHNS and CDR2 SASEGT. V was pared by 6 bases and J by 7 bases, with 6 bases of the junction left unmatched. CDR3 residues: CASSPSGGANIQYF. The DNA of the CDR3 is TGTGCCAGCAGCCCCAGCGGGGGGGCGAACATTCAGTACTTC.

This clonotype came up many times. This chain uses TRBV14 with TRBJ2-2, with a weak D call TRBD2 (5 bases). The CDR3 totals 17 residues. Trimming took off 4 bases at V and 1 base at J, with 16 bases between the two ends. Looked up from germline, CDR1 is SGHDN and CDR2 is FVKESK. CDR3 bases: TGTGCCAGCAGCCCCATTTTCTATCGGGGGAACACCGGGGAGCTGTTTTTT. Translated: CASSPIFYRGNTGELFF.

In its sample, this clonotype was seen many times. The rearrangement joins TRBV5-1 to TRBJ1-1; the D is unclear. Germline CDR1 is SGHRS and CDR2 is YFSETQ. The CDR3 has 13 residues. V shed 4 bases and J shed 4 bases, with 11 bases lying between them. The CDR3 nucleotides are TGCGCCAGCAGCGTTTCGTTCGGCACTGAAGCTTTCTTT. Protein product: CASSVSFGTEAFF.

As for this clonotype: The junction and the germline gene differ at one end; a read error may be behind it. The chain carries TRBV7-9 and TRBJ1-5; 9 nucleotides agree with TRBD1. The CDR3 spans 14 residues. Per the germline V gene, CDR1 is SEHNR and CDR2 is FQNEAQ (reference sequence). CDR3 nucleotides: TGTGCCAGCAGCTACACAGGGGGCAATCAGCCCCGGCATTTT. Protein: CASSYTGGNQPRHF.

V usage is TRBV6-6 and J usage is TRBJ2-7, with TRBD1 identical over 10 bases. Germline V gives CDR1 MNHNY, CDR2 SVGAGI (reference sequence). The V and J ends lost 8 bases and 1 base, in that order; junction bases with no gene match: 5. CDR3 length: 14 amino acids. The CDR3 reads CASGGTGASYEQYF. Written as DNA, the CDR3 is TGTGCCAGCGGGGGGACAGGGGCGTCCTACGAGCAGTACTTC.